This TCR beta chain was documented in a study of cytomegalovirus exposure and HLA in healthy donors. Study-level points and caveats: Links to common viral pathogens appeared, in a later analysis, for several of the most significant clusters. Among TCR beta chains, those listed as cytomegalovirus-associated numbered over 150. Clonal expansion was found to be greater in HLA-associated TCR beta chains than in equally common others in a later analysis. Earlier results showed most TCR beta V segments being productive about 90% or about 30% of the time.

In the case of this clone: The target antigen is unknown.

V lost 1 base and J lost 8, with 20 bases in between. Germline CDR1 reads GTSNPN; CDR2 reads SVGIG (reference sequence). The CDR3 extends over 15 amino acids. PCR involved 60 Vbeta and 13 Jbeta primers. The data were produced by immunoSEQ multiplex PCR, yet TCRdb's version contains in-frame clones alone and is incomplete. Among under 150,000 clones listed, 65% to 85% were seen once. What was sequenced was PBMCs. The source is a woman aged 25 to 39 in good health and CMV-seropositive. The rearrangement joins TRBV30 to TRBJ1-2; D is perhaps TRBD1 (6 bases). The CDR3 DNA reads as TGTGCCTGGAGTGATCTGGAAGGGGGGGCGAGGGGCTACACCTTC. Its translation: CAWSDLEGGARGYTF.